The sequence of this TCR beta chain was determined in a study of shared clonotypes between healthy human individuals. About the study: Per donor, three plates held CD4 naive cells, three held CD4 memory, two held CD8 naive and one held CD8 memory. Overall study results and limits: Incompleteness in sorted-subset sequencing, despite large depth, was shown by rarefaction.

Germline V gives CDR1 MDHEN, CDR2 SYDVKM. The CDR3 is 13 residues long. Trimming cost V 6 bases and J 5 bases, with 13 bases left between them. A note on this clone: Its matching antigen is unknown. Other DNA sequences within the sample encode an identical CDR3.

TCRdb's table, derived via immunoSEQ multiplex PCR, lists solely in-frame clones and lacks some. The table has approximately 2,300,000 clones, under 95% seen once. Sequenced input: naive CD4+ T cells from PBMCs. Noted subset: CD45RA+ positively selected. The chain carries TRBV28 and TRBJ1-2; perhaps TRBD1 as D (5 bases). The origin of this receptor is a man younger than 35 in good health. Some clones in this sample may be carry-over from other donors' samples. CDR3 sequence (DNA): TGTGCCAGCAGCCTCCTTGACAGTTATGGCTACACCTTC. Translated: CASSLLDSYGYTF.